This T cell receptor (beta chain) was identified during a study of T cells in Graves' hyperthyroidism and ophthalmopathy. An absence of ophthalmopathy progression within 18 months meant stable Graves' hyperthyroidism. The hyperthyroidism patients had all been newly diagnosed, and their disease duration was under 2 months. Their ages ranged from 18 to 65 years. Not enrolled were patients with uncontrolled infection, other autoimmune disease, pregnancy or lactation. Diagnostic decisions used clinical symptoms, serum thyroxine and TRAb, thyroid ultrasound and orbital computed tomography. RNA transcripts were the template for amplifying TCR beta CDR3 regions. Primed by the HTBI set, a first-round RT-PCR was run on the TCR CDR3. MiXCR, applied by TCRdb to the multiplex PCR reads, yields one record per CDR3 protein. The table shows around 540,000 distinct CDR3 sequences, with more than 45% occurring only once.

The CDR3 is made up of 10 amino acids. The germline V and J ends were trimmed by 4 bases and 5 bases, with 3 bases remaining between them. This clonotype was detected once. This chain uses TRBV12-3 or TRBV12-4 with TRBJ2-7; the D is unclear. The receptor's source is a woman younger than 30 with Graves' hyperthyroidism. Sample: peripheral blood or thyroid tissue (not recorded which). CDR3 sequence: CASSYDEQYF. CDR3 bases: TGTGCCAGCAGTTATGACGAGCAGTACTTC.